The 15 T cell receptor beta chains given below trace back to one sample, sequenced in a study of cytomegalovirus exposure and HLA in healthy donors. In the PCR, 60 Vbeta and 13 Jbeta primers were used. Libraries were prepared by immunoSEQ multiplex PCR; TCRdb keeps only in-frame clonotypes and omits some of them. The data hold about 110,000 clones, with around 79% observed a single time. What was sequenced was PBMCs. The receptors derive from a middle-aged woman in good health and CMV-seronegative.

The V call is TRBV28, the J call TRBJ1-5; TRBD1 is a possible D gene (6 bases). CDR3 length: 15 amino acids. CDR1 is MDHEN and CDR2 is SYDVKM in the germline V gene. V was shortened by 6 bases and J by 4 bases, with 16 bases between the two germline ends. The CDR3 loop is CASRPAGQRNQPQHF. DNA of the CDR3: TGTGCCAGCAGACCAGCAGGACAGCGAAATCAGCCCCAGCATTTT.

This clone was seen a handful of times. This chain uses TRBV6-1 with TRBJ2-5, with TRBD2 matching 10 bases. J was trimmed by 5 bases and V by 6 bases; bases with no gene match: 9. The CDR3 loop spans 15 amino acids. Germline assignment: CDR1 MNHNS and CDR2 SASEGT. The CDR3 region is CASSPGVAGGETQYF. In DNA, the CDR3 is TGTGCCAGCAGCCCCGGGGTAGCGGGGGGTGAGACCCAGTACTTC.

The V call is TRBV2, the J call TRBJ2-7, with 11 bases matching TRBD1. Trimming removed 5 bases from V and 5 bases from J; junction bases left unmatched: 8. Germline V gene lookup returns CDR1 SNHLY and CDR2 FYNNEI. This CDR3 region has 15 residues. The CDR3 nucleotides are TGTGCCAGCAGTCTATCGGGACAGGGGGTCCACGAGCAGTACTTC. It encodes CASSLSGQGVHEQYF.

The chain recombines TRBV23-1 with TRBJ2-3; 7 nucleotides align to TRBD2. TRBV23-1 is identified as an open reading frame with a role that is uncertain. V shed 8 bases and J 4 bases; nucleotides not matched to a gene: 6. This CDR3 contains 13 residues. CDR3 loop: CASRLARADTQYF. For the CDR3, the DNA is TGCGCCAGCCGACTAGCCAGGGCAGATACGCAGTATTTT.

The rearrangement joins TRBV7-8 to TRBJ2-3; 8 bases map to TRBD2. Germline CDR1 and CDR2: SGHVS and FQNEAQ. The trim removed 5 bases at V and 2 bases at J, leaving 6 bases unmatched. This CDR3 spans 15 amino acids. The DNA for the CDR3 is TGTGCCAGCAGCCCGAGACTAGCGACCACAGATACGCAGTATTTT. Its translation is CASSPRLATTDTQYF.

This clone was detected a few times. The chain employs TRBV29-1 and TRBJ2-5; the D is unclear. This CDR3 is 11 amino acids long. Trimming took off 0 bases at V and 5 bases at J, with 4 bases between the two ends. Germline V lookup: CDR1 SQVTM, CDR2 ANQGSEA. The CDR3 loop is CSVEDQETQYF. The CDR3 nucleotides are TGCAGCGTTGAAGATCAGGAGACCCAGTACTTC.

The J gene is TRBJ2-5, the V gene TRBV19, with 8 positions matching TRBD1. The CDR3 is made up of 17 amino acids. The ends lost 5 bases at V and 1 base at J; junction bases unmatched: 12. Germline V gene data show CDR1 as LNHDA and CDR2 as SQIVND (reference sequence). CDR3 coding DNA: TGTGCCAGTAGTCGACAGGGGACGAGGGGAGGCCAAGAGACCCAGTACTTC. Translated, it gives CASSRQGTRGGQETQYF.

The rearrangement uses TRBV11-3 and TRBJ2-5, with 8 bases identical to TRBD1. CDR3 length: 16 residues. Germline V gene sequence: CDR1 SGHNT, CDR2 YENEEA. After removal of 5 bases from V and 1 base from J, the junction contained 9 bases not matched to a gene. The CDR3 reads CASSRRTGFGQETQYF. In DNA, the CDR3 is TGTGCCAGCAGCAGGCGGACAGGGTTCGGCCAAGAGACCCAGTACTTC. Full variable domain (missing parts from reference TRBV11-3 and TRBJ2-5): EAGVVQSPRYKIIEKKQPVAFWCNPISGHNTLYWYLQNLGQGPELLIRYENEEAVDDSQLPKDRFSAERLKGVDSTLKIQPAELGDSAVYLCASSRRTGFGQETQYFGPGTRLLVL.

A few counts support this clone. The rearrangement links TRBV27 to TRBJ2-7; 11 nucleotides match TRBD2. CDR1 MNHEY and CDR2 SMNVEV come from the germline V gene (reference sequence). The CDR3 contains 16 residues. V was pared by 6 bases and J by 3 bases, with 10 bases of the junction left unmatched. CDR3 sequence reads: CASRRTGTSGHYEQYF. Written as DNA, the CDR3 is TGTGCCAGCAGGAGAACCGGGACTAGCGGCCACTACGAGCAGTACTTC.

The chain has TRBV9 and TRBJ2-7; weak D call: TRBD2 (5 bases). The CDR3 consists of 14 residues. V was clipped by 5 bases and J by 0 bases, with 12 bases between them. Germline CDR1 SGDLS, CDR2 YYNGEE. CDR3 nucleotides: TGTGCCAGCAGTCATCTGGAGGACTCCTACGAGCAGTACTTC. Protein sequence: CASSHLEDSYEQYF.

In its sample, this clone was seen once. Other DNA variants within this sample encode the same CDR3. The CDR3 DNA follows: TGTGCCAGCAGCCCCGGGACTAGCGGCTACGAGCAGTACTTC. Translating it yields CASSPGTSGYEQYF. V and J are TRBV7-2 and TRBJ2-7, with 11 bases matching TRBD2. The CDR3 is 14 amino acids. Germline V gene data show CDR1 as SGHTA and CDR2 as FQGNSA. After removal of 5 bases from V and 3 bases from J, the junction contained 3 bases not matched to a gene.

The chain links TRBV2 to TRBJ2-7; TRBD1 matches at 9 bases. Losses at the gene ends were 0 bases for V and 1 base for J; bases not matched to a gene: 1. Germline V gene sequence: CDR1 SNHLY, CDR2 FYNNEI. The CDR3 is 15 residues long. The CDR3 bases are TGTGCCAGCAGTGAAGCGGACAGGGGATCCTACGAGCAGTACTTC. It specifies CASSEADRGSYEQYF.

This clone has a single count. The CDR3 DNA reads TGTGCCAGCAGTTTGGCGGGACAGGGGGAAGAGACCCAGTACTTC. It codes for CASSLAGQGEETQYF. The chain is built from TRBV28 and TRBJ2-5; 11 positions agree with TRBD1. From germline, CDR1 is MDHEN and CDR2 SYDVKM. The CDR3 runs 15 residues. V lost 3 bases and J lost 3; bases outside the gene matches: 3.

The chain recombines TRBV9 with TRBJ2-5, with 10 bases identical to TRBD1. V shed 0 bases, J shed 4 bases, and the junction held 3 bases outside the gene matches. The CDR3 consists of 15 residues. The V gene's germline CDR1 is SGDLS and CDR2 YYNGEE. CDR3 nucleotide sequence: TGTGCCAGCAGCGTAGGACAGGGGGCGGGAGAGACCCAGTACTTC. It is translated as CASSVGQGAGETQYF.

This chain links TRBV6-5 with TRBJ2-3; tentative D call: TRBD2 (7 bases). V lost 7 bases and J lost 5, with 16 bases in between. Germline loops: CDR1 MNHEY, CDR2 SVGAGI. CDR3 length: 14 amino acids. This chain's CDR3 is CASTPGGQGDTQYF. CDR3 nucleotide sequence: TGTGCCAGCACCCCGGGGGGCCAGGGAGATACGCAGTATTTT.